This T cell receptor beta chain was captured by sequencing in a study of CD8 T cells in ankylosing spondylitis. Findings and limits, study-wide: Significantly higher representation of disease-linked clones was reported for matched ankylosing spondylitis synovial fluid. Characteristic of ankylosing spondylitis blood, it appeared, was a TCR beta motif comprising roughly eight highly homologous variants. Relatively rare in peripheral blood, disease-linked clones were also CD8+.

Construction of TCR beta libraries was performed using quantitative 5'-RACE with molecular barcodes. Using its own MiXCR run on the 5' RACE reads, TCRdb lists one record per CDR3 protein. The sample lists some 840,000 distinct CDR3 sequences; 12% were seen once. As to this clonotype: Its antigen is not known.

The CDR3 spans 16 residues. V was clipped by 6 bases and J by 5 bases; unmatched bases: 9. Germline V gene sequence: CDR1 MDHEN, CDR2 SYDVKM. V is TRBV28 and J is TRBJ2-5, with TRBD2 matching over 13 bases. This clonotype was sampled from a male donor with ankylosing spondylitis. Sequencing was done on a sample of blood, either unsorted or a sorted T cell fraction (not recorded which). The DNA of the CDR3 is TGTGCCAGCAGCTCCGCGGGACTAGCGGGATTGGAGACCCAGTACTTC. It yields the protein CASSSAGLAGLETQYF.